These 27 T cell receptor beta chains share one sample of origin, sequenced in a study of blood T cell repertoires in COVID-19 (TCRdb year 2020). Library creation used the immunoSEQ multiplex PCR assay. The source is immuneACCESS, and TCRdb retained only in-frame sequences with V and J called. Part of the clones is not carried over; for the studies checked, unresolved V genes explain less than half of this, and the remainder is unexplained. The sample table records roughly 310,000 clones; almost 90% of these occur just once. Together, the top ten hold less than 3% of the sample. The sequenced sample was peripheral blood. These receptors were taken from a woman aged 25-40 years with COVID-19, enrolled during active disease.

This clone was seen a single time. The rearrangement joins TRBV11-2 to TRBJ1-3, with 7 positions matching TRBD1. The germline V gene encodes CDR1 SGHAT and CDR2 FQNNGV. This CDR3 comprises 17 residues. The V and J ends lost 3 bases and 0 bases, in that order; junction bases with no gene match: 8. CDR3 DNA: TGTGCCAGCAGCTTTCGGACAGGTTCTCGCTCTGGAAACACCATATATTTT. Its protein is CASSFRTGSRSGNTIYF.

This rearrangement joins TRBV27 to TRBJ2-5; possibly TRBD2 for D (7 bases). The CDR3 extends over 14 amino acids. The V end lost 6 bases, the J end lost 0 bases, and 11 bases lay between the germline ends. Germline-derived CDR1 and CDR2 are MNHEY and SMNVEV (reference sequence). This CDR3 is CASSKGGYQETQYF. The CDR3 nucleotides are TGTGCCAGCAGCAAGGGGGGGTACCAAGAGACCCAGTACTTC.

This chain links TRBV18 with TRBJ1-1, with D possibly TRBD1 on 5 matching bases. The CDR3 is 20 residues long. The V end was cut by 2 bases, the J end by 1 base, with 26 bases between. Germline V gene data show CDR1 as KGHSH and CDR2 as LQKENI. CDR3 sequence: CASSPSGGIAGGVRNTEAFF. CDR3 coding DNA: TGTGCCAGCTCACCATCGGGCGGTATAGCCGGAGGGGTGAGGAACACTGAAGCTTTCTTT. The full variable domain, in which reference TRBV18 and TRBJ1-1 provide the parts outside the CDR3, is NAGVMQNPRHLVRRRGQEARLRCSPMKGHSHVYWYRQLPEEGLKFMVYLQKENIIDESGMPKERFSAEFPKEGPSILRIQQVVRGDSAAYFCASSPSGGIAGGVRNTEAFFGQGTRLTVV.

This clone was counted a single time. This chain uses TRBV4-2 with TRBJ2-3; TRBD2 agrees at 13 bases. The CDR3 totals 18 residues. J gave up 2 bases and V 0 bases, and 5 bases lay outside the gene matches. Per germline, CDR1 LGHNA and CDR2 YNFKEQ. The CDR3 reads CASSQDPGLAGVTDTQYF. CDR3 sequence (DNA): TGTGCCAGCAGCCAAGATCCCGGACTAGCGGGAGTCACAGATACGCAGTATTTT.

This chain uses TRBV5-1 with TRBJ1-1; 9 bases are shared with TRBD1. The CDR3 has 15 amino acids. Per germline, CDR1 SGHRS and CDR2 YFSETQ. With 4 bases clipped from V and 2 bases from J, the junction kept 6 bases outside the gene matches. The CDR3 DNA reads TGCGCCAGCAGCCCGAACAGGGGGCGAAACACTGAAGCTTTCTTT. It translates to CASSPNRGRNTEAFF.

The chain combines TRBV11-2 with TRBJ1-6, with 11 positions matching TRBD1. The germline V gene encodes CDR1 SGHAT and CDR2 FQNNGV. V lost 4 bases and J lost 8; bases outside the gene matches: 1. The CDR3 spans 14 residues. For the CDR3, the DNA is TGTGCCAGCAGCTCGGGACAGGGGGATTCACCCCTCCACTTT. Protein product: CASSSGQGDSPLHF.

This clone was seen many times. The V call is TRBV2, the J call TRBJ2-5; TRBD2 matches at 9 bases. The CDR3 sequence is 15 residues long. V lost 3 bases and J lost 5; bases outside the gene matches: 7. Per germline, CDR1 SNHLY and CDR2 FYNNEI. The CDR3 is CASSEIAGDGETQYF. The CDR3 coding sequence is TGTGCCAGCAGTGAGATAGCGGGAGATGGGGAGACCCAGTACTTC.

This chain uses TRBV10-1 with TRBJ1-1, with a weak D call TRBD1 (5 bases). Trimming cost V 2 bases and J 0 bases, with 13 bases left between them. From germline, CDR1 is WNHNN and CDR2 SYGVQD (reference sequence). The CDR3 runs to 16 residues. As DNA, the CDR3 is TGCGCCAGCAGTGAGAGGTCAGGGCAAATGAACACTGAAGCTTTCTTT. Amino acid sequence: CASSERSGQMNTEAFF.

The chain recombines TRBV5-5 with TRBJ1-3, with 8 bases matching TRBD1. Germline V gene sequence: CDR1 SGHKS, CDR2 YYEKEE (reference sequence). With V trimmed by 1 base and J by 2 bases, 8 bases remained unmatched. The CDR3 is 17 residues long. CDR3 DNA sequence: TGTGCCAGCAGCTTGTATGACAGGGGAGGCACTGGAAACACCATATATTTT. Translation: CASSLYDRGGTGNTIYF.

This rearrangement joins TRBV4-1 to TRBJ1-4, with a weak D call TRBD1 (6 bases). This CDR3 spans 16 amino acids. The ends were cut back, 3 bases at V and 2 bases at J, with 13 bases in the middle. The germline CDR1 and CDR2 sequences are MGHRA and YSYEKL. CDR3: CASSQTSGQTNEKLFF. The CDR3, as DNA: TGCGCCAGCAGCCAGACCTCCGGACAGACTAATGAAAAACTGTTTTTT.

The CDR3 sequence: CASSQGGTGVLGSTEAFF. The DNA of the CDR3 is TGTGCCAGCAGTCAAGGGGGGACAGGGGTTCTGGGGAGCACTGAAGCTTTCTTT. The J gene is TRBJ1-1, the V gene TRBV2; TRBD1 agrees at 10 bases. With V trimmed by 5 bases and J by 4 bases, 16 bases remained unmatched. CDR1 is SNHLY, CDR2 FYNNEI, per germline. This CDR3 has 18 amino acids. Supplemented by reference TRBV2 and TRBJ1-1, the full variable domain reads EPEVTQTPSHQVTQMGQEVILRCVPISNHLYFYWYRQILGQKVEFLVSFYNNEISEKSEIFDDQFSVERPDGSNFTLKIRSTKLEDSAMYFCASSQGGTGVLGSTEAFFGQGTRLTVV.

The J gene is TRBJ1-2, the V gene TRBV7-8; D call uncertain. This CDR3 contains 13 residues. Trimming pared 3 bases from V and 1 base from J, leaving 6 bases between. Per germline, CDR1 SGHVS and CDR2 FQNEAQ. DNA for the CDR3: TGTGCCAGCAGCTTCGAGGTTAACTATGGCTACACCTTC. It encodes CASSFEVNYGYTF.

The V gene is TRBV5-4, the J gene TRBJ2-2; 8 bases match TRBD2. Germline V gives CDR1 SGHNT, CDR2 YYREEE (reference sequence). V was pared by 6 bases and J by 5 bases, with 9 bases of the junction left unmatched. The CDR3 runs 15 residues. CDR3 sequence: CASKLAGGRTGELFF. CDR3 DNA: TGTGCCAGCAAGTTGGCGGGAGGAAGGACCGGGGAGCTGTTTTTT.

V gene TRBV7-8 combines with J gene TRBJ2-3; 8 nucleotides agree with TRBD1. The germline V gene has CDR1 SGHVS and CDR2 FQNEAQ. V was pared by 1 base and J by 1 base, with 4 bases of the junction left unmatched. The CDR3 has 16 residues. Written as DNA, the CDR3 is TGTGCCAGCAGCTTAGAGACAGGGGCTGGCACAGATACGCAGTATTTT. Its translation: CASSLETGAGTDTQYF.

The chain carries TRBV7-9 and TRBJ1-6; a weak D match, TRBD1 (6 bases). V lost 5 bases and J lost 5, with 13 bases in between. Looked up from germline, CDR1 is SEHNR and CDR2 is FQNEAQ (reference sequence). The CDR3 length is 15 residues. CDR3 sequence reads: CASSPRDTDNSPLHF. The CDR3 nucleotides are TGTGCCAGCAGCCCACGGGACACAGATAATTCACCCCTCCACTTT.

This chain links TRBV9 with TRBJ2-3; D unresolved. This CDR3 has 13 residues. Trimming took off 3 bases at V and 4 bases at J, with 9 bases between the two ends. CDR1 and CDR2 (germline): SGDLS, YYNGEE. CDR3 protein: CASSGSLADTQYF. The CDR3 DNA reads TGTGCCAGCAGCGGGAGTCTTGCAGATACGCAGTATTTT.

V gene TRBV19 combines with J gene TRBJ1-6; D remains ambiguous. Trimming stripped 6 bases from V and 5 bases from J, with 17 bases between. The length of the CDR3 is 16 residues. The germline CDR1 and CDR2 sequences are LNHDA and SQIVND (reference sequence). The CDR3: CASSSQWTGNNSPLHF. DNA for the CDR3: TGTGCCAGTAGCTCCCAATGGACGGGGAATAATTCACCCCTCCACTTT.

This clone was seen more than once but under ten times. V usage is TRBV5-4 and J usage is TRBJ1-2, with TRBD1 matching over 8 bases. The CDR3 is 15 amino acids. The J segment lost 5 bases and the V segment lost 1 base, leaving 7 bases of the junction unmatched. Germline V CDR1 and CDR2: SGHNT, YYREEE (reference sequence). CDR3 DNA sequence: TGTGCCAGCAGCTTGAGGTCAGGGGGCCTATATGGCTACACCTTC. Its translation: CASSLRSGGLYGYTF. The whole variable domain, filled in from reference TRBV5-4 and TRBJ1-2, reads ETGVTQSPTHLIKTRGQQVTLRCSSQSGHNTVSWYQQALGQGPQFIFQYYREEENGRGNFPPRFSGLQFPNYSSELNVNALELDDSALYLCASSLRSGGLYGYTFGSGTRLTVV.

The V and J genes are TRBV29-1 and TRBJ1-1; TRBD1 matches at 8 bases. J was trimmed by 10 bases and V by 6 bases; bases with no gene match: 13. In germline, CDR1 is SQVTM, CDR2 ANQGSEA. CDR3 length: 13 amino acids. In DNA, the CDR3 is TGCAGCGTGAGCTCAGGGGGCCAGTGGGGAGCTTTCTTT. Residues: CSVSSGGQWGAFF.

This chain joins TRBV2 and TRBJ1-1; 7 bases line up with TRBD1. The CDR3 length is 14 residues. Germline V gene lookup returns CDR1 SNHLY and CDR2 FYNNEI. Trimming took 2 bases from V and 4 from J; bases not matched to a gene: 4. The CDR3 here is CASSETGVSTEAFF. Here the CDR3 DNA reads TGTGCCAGCAGTGAAACAGGGGTCTCCACTGAAGCTTTCTTT.

The genes are TRBV30 and TRBJ1-5; 7 bases are shared with TRBD1. The CDR3 is made up of 14 amino acids. V shed 4 bases and J 7 bases; nucleotides not matched to a gene: 10. The germline V gene has CDR1 GTSNPN and CDR2 SVGIG (reference sequence). CDR3 DNA: TGTGCCTGGACTCACAGGGGTAGAGAACAGCCCCAGCATTTT. This encodes CAWTHRGREQPQHF. Full variable domain (rest looked up from reference TRBV30 and TRBJ1-5): SQTIHQWPATLVQPVGSPLSLECTVEGTSNPNLYWYRQAAGRGLQLLFYSVGIGQISSEVPQNLSASRPQDRQFILSSKKLLLSDSGFYLCAWTHRGREQPQHFGDGTRLSIL.

V gene TRBV4-1 combines with J gene TRBJ2-1; 9 bases match TRBD2. The CDR3 has 17 amino acids. CDR1 is MGHRA, CDR2 YSYEKL, per germline. The trim removed 0 bases at V and 7 bases at J, leaving 10 bases unmatched. The chain's CDR3 is CASSQDLAGGPSNEQFF. CDR3 in DNA: TGCGCCAGCAGCCAAGATCTTGCGGGAGGGCCCTCGAATGAGCAGTTCTTC.

The chain has TRBV3-1 (or the pseudogene TRBV3-2) and TRBJ2-1, with TRBD2 identical over 12 bases. Germline-derived CDR1 and CDR2 are LGHDT and YNNKEL (reference sequence). This CDR3 is built from 14 residues. The V gene end was trimmed by 7 bases and the J gene end by 3 bases; junction bases not matched to a gene: 1. CDR3: CASMTSGGYNEQFF. CDR3 sequence (DNA): TGTGCCAGCATGACTAGCGGGGGCTACAATGAGCAGTTCTTC.

This chain uses TRBV24-1 with TRBJ2-1; 7 nucleotides line up with TRBD1. V lost 5 bases, J lost 0 bases, and 0 bases stayed unmatched. Germline assignment: CDR1 KGHDR and CDR2 SFDVKD. The CDR3 runs 14 residues. Written as DNA, the CDR3 is TGTGCCACCAGTGGACAGGGCTCCTACAATGAGCAGTTCTTC. Translated, it gives CATSGQGSYNEQFF.

The chain uses TRBV5-4 and TRBJ1-1; the match to TRBD1 covers 7 bases. The V and J ends lost 2 bases and 1 base, in that order; junction bases with no gene match: 2. The CDR3 runs 14 residues. CDR1 SGHNT and CDR2 YYREEE come from the germline V gene (reference sequence). The CDR3 region is CASSLGTANTEAFF. Written as DNA, the CDR3 is TGTGCCAGCAGCTTAGGGACAGCGAACACTGAAGCTTTCTTT.

This clone has just one count. The genes are TRBV11-2 and TRBJ2-5, with D uncertain. The CDR3 runs 13 residues. Germline V gives CDR1 SGHAT, CDR2 FQNNGV. The V gene lost 4 bases and the J gene lost 1 base, with 7 bases spanning the gap. The CDR3 reads CASSYPGQETQYF. The CDR3 coding sequence is TGTGCCAGCAGCTACCCGGGCCAAGAGACCCAGTACTTC.

The chain combines TRBV30 with TRBJ1-4; TRBD1 aligns across 10 bases. CDR1 is GTSNPN, CDR2 SVGIG, per germline (reference sequence). The length of the CDR3 is 15 residues. The junction had 11 bases not matched to a gene; V was cut back by 2 bases and J by 11 bases. The CDR3 DNA reads TGTGCCTGGAGTTTGGATGGACAGGGGGGATTGAAACTGTTTTTT. Its protein is CAWSLDGQGGLKLFF.